This TCR beta chain was captured by sequencing in a study of blood T cell repertoires in COVID-19. For the study at large: From the United States, Italy and Spain came samples of acute and convalescent COVID-19.

Recovery meant two consecutive negative NP/OP PCR tests, professional clearance, or resolved symptoms. Repertoires were generated with immunoSEQ multiplex PCR, while TCRdb's copy carries only in-frame clones and drops some. Among 180,000 or so clones, about 80% were seen once, and the ten largest hold approximately 7.9%. The CDR3 runs 16 residues. The V gene end was trimmed by 5 bases and the J gene end by 4 bases; junction bases not matched to a gene: 14. Germline V gene data show CDR1 as MNHEY and CDR2 as SMNVEV (reference sequence). This clonotype was sampled from a man aged 40-50 years who had recovered from COVID-19. The chain employs TRBV27 and TRBJ2-7; TRBD1 aligns across 7 bases. The sample consisted of PBMCs or T cells enriched from blood (not recorded which). In DNA form, the CDR3 reads TGTGCCAGCAGTCTTCGGCCGGGACAGACCTGGTACGAGCAGTACTTC. Residues: CASSLRPGQTWYEQYF.